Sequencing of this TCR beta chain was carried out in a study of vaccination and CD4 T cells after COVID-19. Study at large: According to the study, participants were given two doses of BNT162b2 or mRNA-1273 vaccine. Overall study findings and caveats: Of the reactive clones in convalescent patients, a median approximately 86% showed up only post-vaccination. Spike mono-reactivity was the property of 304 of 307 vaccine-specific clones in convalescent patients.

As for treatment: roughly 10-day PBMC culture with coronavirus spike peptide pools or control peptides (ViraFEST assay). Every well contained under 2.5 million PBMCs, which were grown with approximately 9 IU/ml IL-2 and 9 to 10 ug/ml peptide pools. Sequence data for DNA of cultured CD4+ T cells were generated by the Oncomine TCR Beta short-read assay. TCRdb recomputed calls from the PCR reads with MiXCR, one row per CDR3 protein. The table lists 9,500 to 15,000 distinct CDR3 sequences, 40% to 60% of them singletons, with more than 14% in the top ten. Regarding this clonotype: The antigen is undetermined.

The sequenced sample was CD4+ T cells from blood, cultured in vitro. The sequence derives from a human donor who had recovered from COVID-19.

The CDR3 DNA reads as TGTGCCAGCAGCCCCCGGGCGGGAGGCCCCACAGATACGCAGTATTTT. Protein sequence: CASSPRAGGPTDTQYF. The J gene is TRBJ2-3, the V gene TRBV11-3; TRBD2 matches 8 bases. Losses at the gene ends were 5 bases for V and 2 bases for J; bases not matched to a gene: 9. CDR3 length: 16 residues. Germline-derived CDR1 and CDR2 are SGHNT and YENEEA.